The 3 T cell receptor beta chains reported below all come from one sample, sequenced in a study of shared clonotypes between healthy human individuals. Profiled with immunoSEQ multiplex PCR; TCRdb holds only in-frame clones, not every one. Among 2,500,000 or so clones listed, 85% to 95% were seen once. The specimen sequenced was naive CD4+ T cells from PBMCs. Indicated subset: CD45RA+ positively selected. These receptors originate from a man aged 18 to 30 in good health. Some clones in this sample may be carry-over from other donors' samples.

For this clone: The sample contains more than one DNA sequence encoding this CDR3. The genes are TRBV28 and TRBJ1-5; perhaps TRBD1 as D (5 bases). V was trimmed by 2 bases and J by 2 bases, leaving 7 bases between them. This CDR3 has 14 amino acids. Looked up from germline, CDR1 is MDHEN and CDR2 is SYDVKM. The CDR3 reads CASSLGGGNQPQHF. Here the CDR3 DNA reads TGTGCCAGCAGTTTAGGGGGGGGCAATCAGCCCCAGCATTTT.

V and J are TRBV10-3 and TRBJ2-3; 8 nucleotides align to TRBD2. This CDR3 has 18 amino acids. V shed 7 bases and J 6 bases; nucleotides not matched to a gene: 21. CDR1 and CDR2 from the germline V gene are ENHRY and SYGVKD. CDR3 loop: CAIKSGEGAGGSSDTQYF. The CDR3 coding sequence is TGTGCCATCAAATCCGGCGAAGGGGCGGGAGGTTCGTCCGATACGCAGTATTTT.

The rearrangement joins TRBV28 to TRBJ2-5, with unresolved D. The CDR3 sequence is 12 residues long. V gave up 6 bases and J gave up 7 bases, with 12 bases separating them. Germline lookup yields CDR1 MDHEN and CDR2 SYDVKM. The CDR3, as DNA: TGTGCCAGCAGGATTCCAGTGGGGACCCAGTACTTC. Protein sequence: CASRIPVGTQYF.